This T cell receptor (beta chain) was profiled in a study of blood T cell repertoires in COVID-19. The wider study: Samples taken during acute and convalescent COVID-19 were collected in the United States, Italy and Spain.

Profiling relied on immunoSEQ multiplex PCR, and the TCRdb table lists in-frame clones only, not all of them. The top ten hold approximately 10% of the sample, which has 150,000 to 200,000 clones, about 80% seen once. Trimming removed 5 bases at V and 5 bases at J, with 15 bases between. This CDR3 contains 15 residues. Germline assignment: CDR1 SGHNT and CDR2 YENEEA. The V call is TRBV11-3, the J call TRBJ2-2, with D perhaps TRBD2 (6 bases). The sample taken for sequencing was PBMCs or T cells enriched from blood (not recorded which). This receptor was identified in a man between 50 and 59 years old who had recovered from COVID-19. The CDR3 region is CASSARGTQTGELFF. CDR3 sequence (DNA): TGTGCCAGCAGCGCCCGCGGGACTCAAACCGGGGAGCTGTTTTTT.